The present TCR beta chain was sequenced within a study of beta chain features in type 1 diabetes. Study-wide points: Shorter TCRB CDR3s, moderately but significantly so, marked every one of the four CD4+ subsets in Type 1 diabetes patients. The study found that naive, central memory and Treg TCRB repertoires appeared more similar in patients than in healthy donors.

The isolated RNA, all of it, was reverse transcribed, so expressed TCRB transcripts were what got sequenced. The assay was immunoSEQ multiplex PCR, and TCRdb's table has in-frame clones only and misses some. The table has roughly 400,000 clones, around 10% seen once. The CDR3 is made up of 16 amino acids. Germline V CDR1 and CDR2: SGHTA, FQGNSA. V lost 6 bases, J lost 3 bases, and 19 bases lay in between. In its sample, this clone was seen a few times. Its antigen is unknown. This TCR derives from a man younger than 40 with type 1 diabetes. This rearrangement joins TRBV7-2 to TRBJ2-3; weak D call: TRBD1 (5 bases). The sequenced material came from central memory CD4+ T cells from blood. In DNA, the CDR3 is TGTGCCAGCAGTTTAAGGGGTCAGCGTGAAACAGATACGCAGTATTTT. Translating it yields CASSLRGQRETDTQYF. Together with reference TRBV7-2 and TRBJ2-3, the CDR3 gives the full variable domain: GAGVSQSPSNKVTEKGKDVELRCDPISGHTALYWYRQSLGQGLEFLIYFQGNSAPDKSGLPSDRFSAERTGGSVSTLTIQRTQQEDSAVYLCASSLRGQRETDTQYFGPGTRLTVL.